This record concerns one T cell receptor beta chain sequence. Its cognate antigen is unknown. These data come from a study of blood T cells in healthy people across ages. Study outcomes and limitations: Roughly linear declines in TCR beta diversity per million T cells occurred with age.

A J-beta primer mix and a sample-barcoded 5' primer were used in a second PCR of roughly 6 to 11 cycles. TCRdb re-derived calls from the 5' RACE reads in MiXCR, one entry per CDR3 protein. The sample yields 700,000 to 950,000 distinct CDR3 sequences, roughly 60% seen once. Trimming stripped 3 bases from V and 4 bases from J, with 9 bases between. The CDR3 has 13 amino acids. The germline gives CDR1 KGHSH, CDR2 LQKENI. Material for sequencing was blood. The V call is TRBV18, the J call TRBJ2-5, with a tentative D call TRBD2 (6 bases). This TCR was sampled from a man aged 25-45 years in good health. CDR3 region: CASSPGTGETQYF. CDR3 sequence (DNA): TGTGCCAGCTCACCGGGGACTGGAGAGACCCAGTACTTC. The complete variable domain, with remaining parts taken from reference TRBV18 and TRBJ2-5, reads NAGVMQNPRHLVRRRGQEARLRCSPMKGHSHVYWYRQLPEEGLKFMVYLQKENIIDESGMPKERFSAEFPKEGPSILRIQQVVRGDSAAYFCASSPGTGETQYFGPGTRLLVL.